These 31 T cell receptor beta chains came from one sample sequenced in a study of molecular identifiers for immune sequencing clone quantification. Each CDR3 protein gets one entry after TCRdb re-called the PCR reads with MiXCR. The table includes about 40,000 distinct CDR3 sequences, roughly 18% detected once. Sequenced: naive CD8+ T cells from blood, with Jurkat cell RNA spiked in. Subset denoted: FACS-sorted CD8+CD4-CCR7+CD45RA+ naive T cells. These receptors originate from a human donor in good health. Some libraries in this study had Jurkat cell RNA spiked in.

This clonotype was recorded at least ten times. The V gene is TRBV20-1, the J gene TRBJ2-1; 10 bases line up with TRBD2. Germline V gene lookup returns CDR1 DFQATT and CDR2 SNEGSKA (reference sequence). After removal of 3 bases from V and 6 bases from J, the junction contained 8 bases not matched to a gene. The CDR3 is 15 amino acids. This CDR3 reads CSASIGSGRFNEQFF. DNA of the CDR3: TGCAGTGCTAGCATAGGTAGCGGGAGGTTCAATGAGCAGTTCTTC.

This clonotype came up many times. The genes are TRBV4-3 and TRBJ2-1, with D hard to call. Germline CDR1 LGHNA, CDR2 YSLEER. This CDR3 has 15 amino acids. Trimming took off 4 bases at V and 0 bases at J, with 10 bases between the two ends. In DNA, the CDR3 is TGCGCCAGCAGCCCATCGACCAGCTCCTACAATGAGCAGTTCTTC. Translated, it gives CASSPSTSSYNEQFF.

This clonotype was detected ten times or more. The V call is TRBV20-1, the J call TRBJ2-7; 12 nucleotides line up with TRBD2. J lost 5 bases, V lost 3 bases, and 8 bases had no gene match. CDR3 size: 15 residues. In germline, CDR1 is DFQATT, CDR2 SNEGSKA (reference sequence). The DNA for the CDR3 is TGCAGTGCTAGTGAAACTAGCGGGAGGAGCAACGAGCAGTACTTC. Amino acid sequence: CSASETSGRSNEQYF.

This clonotype has ten or more counts. V and J are TRBV6-6 and TRBJ2-6; the D gene is possibly TRBD1 (6 bases). This CDR3 region has 17 residues. Between the trimmed V and J ends, which lost 3 bases and 2 bases, there was a span of 14 bases. Germline CDR1 MNHNY, CDR2 SVGAGI (reference sequence). CDR3 in DNA: TGTGCCAGCAGTTATCCTCGACAGGATGCTGGGGCCAACGTCCTGACTTTC. This translates into CASSYPRQDAGANVLTF.

This clonotype was observed many times. The chain carries TRBV7-6 and TRBJ1-1, with 8 bases identical to TRBD1. CDR3 length: 16 amino acids. V was clipped by 3 bases and J by 2 bases; unmatched bases: 8. Germline CDR1 SGHVS, CDR2 FNYEAQ. CDR3 sequence reads: CASSLFAGGVNTEAFF. DNA for the CDR3: TGTGCCAGCAGCTTGTTCGCAGGGGGCGTAAACACTGAAGCTTTCTTT.

The chain uses TRBV11-3 and TRBJ1-1; D might be TRBD1 (5 bases). This CDR3 is 11 amino acids long. V was shortened by 5 bases and J by 6 bases, with 7 bases between the two germline ends. Germline CDR1 is SGHNT and CDR2 is YENEEA. The CDR3 loop reads CASSQGAEAFF. In DNA form, the CDR3 reads TGTGCCAGCAGCCAGGGCGCTGAAGCTTTCTTT.

This clonotype has more than one count but fewer than ten. The CDR3 loop is CASLRWGAEETQYF. In DNA, the CDR3 is TGTGCCAGCCTCCGGTGGGGGGCCGAGGAGACCCAGTACTTC. The rearrangement joins TRBV6-2 or TRBV6-3 to TRBJ2-5; D is perhaps TRBD1 or TRBD2 (6 bases each). Between the trimmed V and J ends, which lost 8 bases and 5 bases, there was a span of 18 bases. Germline CDR1 MNHEY, CDR2 SVGEGT. The CDR3 is 14 amino acids.

The rearrangement links TRBV29-1 to TRBJ2-3; 7 bases line up with TRBD2. V lost 1 base, J lost 3 bases, and 1 base stayed unmatched. This CDR3 spans 13 amino acids. Per germline, CDR1 SQVTM and CDR2 ANQGSEA. The chain's CDR3 is CSVEGGRTDTQYF. The CDR3 bases are TGCAGCGTTGAAGGCGGGAGAACAGATACGCAGTATTTT.

This clonotype was seen more than once but under ten times. J is TRBJ1-1 and V is TRBV4-3; D not resolved. Deletions cut 5 bases from V and 3 bases from J, with 19 bases between. This CDR3 has 16 amino acids. In germline, CDR1 is LGHNA, CDR2 YSLEER. CDR3 protein: CASSKGLVKPDTEAFF. CDR3 coding DNA: TGCGCCAGCAGCAAAGGACTTGTCAAACCCGACACTGAAGCTTTCTTT.

At least ten counts were recorded for this clonotype. CDR3 DNA: TGTGCCAGCAGCTTAGCGCGATCCCCGTACGAGCAGTACTTC. It yields the protein CASSLARSPYEQYF. This chain connects TRBV7-8 to TRBJ2-7; no definite D call. Germline CDR1 and CDR2: SGHVS and FQNEAQ. The CDR3 has 14 residues. V was cut by 0 bases and J by 4 bases, with 10 bases left in between.

The sample holds many counts of this clonotype. CDR3 region: CSARGLAGAYEQYF. In nucleotides, the CDR3 is TGCAGTGCTAGAGGACTAGCGGGAGCTTACGAGCAGTACTTC. The rearrangement links TRBV20-1 to TRBJ2-7, with 12 positions matching TRBD2. V was clipped by 1 base and J by 4 bases; unmatched bases: 2. The CDR3 totals 14 residues. Germline CDR1 and CDR2: DFQATT and SNEGSKA (reference sequence).

The CDR3 coding sequence is TGTGCCAGCAGTCGTCCGGGACTAGCGGGAGGAGTGGGAGTGACCCAGTACTTC. It specifies CASSRPGLAGGVGVTQYF. The gene calls are TRBV2 and TRBJ2-5, with TRBD2 matching over 15 bases. The germline V gene has CDR1 SNHLY and CDR2 FYNNEI. CDR3 length: 18 amino acids. Germline trimming cut 5 bases from V and 7 bases from J; bases unmatched to any gene: 14.

This clonotype came up many times. The chain uses TRBV4-2 and TRBJ2-7; D is ambiguous. The V end lost 0 bases, the J end lost 1 base, and 10 bases lay between the germline ends. The CDR3 loop spans 15 amino acids. The germline CDR1 and CDR2 sequences are LGHNA and YNFKEQ. CDR3 DNA sequence: TGTGCCAGCAGCCAAGATTGGGAAGGGTCCTACGAGCAGTACTTC. It specifies CASSQDWEGSYEQYF.

This clonotype was picked up many times. The CDR3 DNA reads as TGTGCCAGCAGTTATGGACCCCACACCGGGGAGCTGTTTTTT. Translating it yields CASSYGPHTGELFF. The chain combines TRBV6-2 or TRBV6-3 with TRBJ2-2; no firm D call. CDR1 is MNHEY, CDR2 SVGEGT, per germline. V gave up 3 bases and J gave up 3 bases, with 8 bases separating them. The CDR3 consists of 14 residues.

Ten or more counts support this clonotype. The chain is built from TRBV5-1 and TRBJ2-7, with TRBD2 matching 8 bases. This CDR3 spans 16 amino acids. Germline V gene lookup returns CDR1 SGHRS and CDR2 YFSETQ. V gave up 2 bases and J gave up 3 bases; unmatched junction bases: 10. The chain's CDR3 is CASSLIPAGAHYEQYF. Written as DNA, the CDR3 is TGCGCCAGCAGCTTAATCCCAGCGGGAGCTCACTACGAGCAGTACTTC. Together with reference TRBV5-1 and TRBJ2-7, the CDR3 gives the full variable domain: KAGVTQTPRYLIKTRGQQVTLSCSPISGHRSVSWYQQTPGQGLQFLFEYFSETQRNKGNFPGRFSGRQFSNSRSEMNVSTLELGDSALYLCASSLIPAGAHYEQYFGPGTRLTVT.

Concerning this clonotype: A much larger clone lies a single base off, so this may be a read error. Here the CDR3 omits its conserved ending phenylalanine or tryptophan, so a read error is the likely source. The chain recombines TRBV11-2 with TRBJ2-7; D gene ambiguous. Germline lookup yields CDR1 SGHAT and CDR2 FQNNGV. CDR3 size: 13 residues. V gave up 4 bases and J gave up 0 bases, with 7 bases separating them. CDR3 sequence reads: CASSWRSSYEQYS. CDR3 sequence (DNA): TGTGCCAGCAGCTGGCGGAGCTCCTACGAGCAGTACTCC.

This clonotype has only a few counts. The CDR3 DNA reads TGCAGCGTTGAAGATCCCGACAGCGTCTACGAGCAGTACTTC. Its translation is CSVEDPDSVYEQYF. The J gene is TRBJ2-7, the V gene TRBV29-1; D may be TRBD1 (5 bases). Germline V gene lookup returns CDR1 SQVTM and CDR2 ANQGSEA. This CDR3 spans 14 amino acids. The germline V and J ends were trimmed by 0 bases and 3 bases, with 12 bases remaining between them.

Many counts were recorded for this clonotype. Here the CDR3 DNA reads TGTGCCACCTCGGAGTTTCGCACAGATACGCAGTATTTT. Protein sequence: CATSEFRTDTQYF. The V gene is TRBV13, the J gene TRBJ2-3; D ambiguous. The CDR3 loop spans 13 amino acids. Trimming pared 10 bases from V and 1 base from J, leaving 12 bases between. From germline, CDR1 is PRHDT and CDR2 FYEKMQ (reference sequence).

This clonotype was recorded at least ten times. This chain uses TRBV13 with TRBJ2-1, with 9 bases that match TRBD2. J lost 6 bases, V lost 4 bases, and 16 bases had no gene match. Germline loops: CDR1 PRHDT, CDR2 FYEKMQ (reference sequence). The CDR3 has 18 amino acids. In nucleotides, the CDR3 is TGTGCCAGCAGCTCCCAATTTAGGCAGCGGGAGGCGACCAATGAGCAGTTCTTC. Protein sequence: CASSSQFRQREATNEQFF.

Notes on this clonotype: Possible read error: a much larger clone is one base away. The CDR3: CVSSHPQETQYF. CDR3 DNA sequence: TGTGTCAGCAGTCATCCACAAGAGACCCAGTACTTC. The J gene is TRBJ2-5, the V gene TRBV28, with unresolved D. The V gene's germline CDR1 is MDHEN and CDR2 SYDVKM. The CDR3 is 12 residues long. The complete variable domain, with remaining parts taken from reference TRBV28 and TRBJ2-5, reads DVKVTQSSRYLVKRTGEKVFLECVQDMDHENMFWYRQDPGLGLRLIYFSYDVKMKEKGDIPEGYSVSREKKERFSLILESASTNQTSMYLCVSSHPQETQYFGPGTRLLVL.

This clonotype has ten or more counts. One junction end disagrees with the germline gene, perhaps due to a read error. This chain uses TRBV7-7 with TRBJ2-5, with D possibly being TRBD1 or TRBD2 (5 bases each). This CDR3 has 15 residues. From germline, CDR1 is SSHAT and CDR2 FNYEAQ (reference sequence). The CDR3 DNA is TGTGCTAGCAGCTTATCCACGGGGCGGGCGGAGACCCAGTACTTC. Translated, it gives CASSLSTGRAETQYF.

This clonotype was detected many times. The rearrangement uses TRBV28 and TRBJ2-7; tentatively, D is TRBD1 or TRBD2 (5 bases each). CDR3 length equals 16 residues. The germline gives CDR1 MDHEN, CDR2 SYDVKM. V was shortened by 0 bases and J by 6 bases, with 18 bases between the two germline ends. The CDR3 DNA reads as TGTGCCAGCAGTTTATGGTCCGGGACCCTCCTTGGCGAGCAGTACTTC. It codes for CASSLWSGTLLGEQYF.

This clonotype was recorded many times. J is TRBJ2-2 and V is TRBV5-6; maybe TRBD1 (5 bases). V was trimmed by 2 bases and J by 3 bases, leaving 5 bases between them. The CDR3 is 13 amino acids. Germline CDR1 and CDR2: SGHDT and YYEEEE. The CDR3 region is CASSLGDTGELFF. Here the CDR3 DNA reads TGTGCCAGCAGCTTAGGGGACACCGGGGAGCTGTTTTTT.

This clonotype was seen many times. V usage is TRBV6-2 or TRBV6-3 and J usage is TRBJ1-5, with D possibly TRBD1 on 6 matching bases. Germline V gene lookup returns CDR1 MNHEY and CDR2 SVGEGT. The CDR3 is made up of 14 amino acids. V lost 7 bases and J 6 bases, leaving 16 bases between the germline ends. The CDR3 region is CASTLFAGVQPQHF. CDR3 DNA sequence: TGTGCCAGCACTCTCTTCGCAGGGGTTCAGCCCCAGCATTTT.

This clonotype was counted many times. The CDR3 loop is CASSTPSEEQFF. CDR3 nucleotide sequence: TGTGCCAGCAGTACCCCCTCGGAAGAGCAGTTCTTC. This rearrangement joins TRBV6-5 to TRBJ2-1; D remains unclear. The V gene's germline CDR1 is MNHEY and CDR2 SVGAGI. Deletions cut 5 bases from V and 10 bases from J, with 12 bases between. This CDR3 has 12 residues.

This clonotype was counted at least ten times. The gene calls are TRBV14 and TRBJ2-7; weak D call: TRBD1 (5 bases). Germline CDR1 reads SGHDN; CDR2 reads FVKESK. Trimming took off 2 bases at V and 3 bases at J, with 20 bases between the two ends. There are 17 residues in the CDR3. The DNA for the CDR3 is TGTGCCAGCAGCCAAAGAACAAGTTTCCCGGACAACTACGAGCAGTACTTC. It codes for CASSQRTSFPDNYEQYF.

The CDR3 is CASSSSLRGSPYEQYF. The CDR3 DNA reads TGTGCCAGCAGCTCCTCCCTCAGGGGTTCACCCTACGAGCAGTACTTC. The V gene is TRBV7-9, the J gene TRBJ2-7; TRBD1 is a possible D gene (6 bases). CDR1 and CDR2 from the germline V gene are SEHNR and FQNEAQ (reference sequence). The CDR3 runs 16 residues. The V and J ends lost 4 bases and 2 bases respectively, with 18 bases between them.

This clonotype was seen only a few times. The chain employs TRBV11-2 and TRBJ2-7, with 7 bases aligning to TRBD1. V trimming: 5 bases; J trimming: 5 bases; junction bases outside the gene matches: 12. Germline V gene lookup returns CDR1 SGHAT and CDR2 FQNNGV. CDR3 length: 15 residues. CDR3 sequence: CASSRLQGWIDEQYF. The CDR3 coding sequence is TGTGCCAGCAGCCGACTACAGGGGTGGATTGACGAGCAGTACTTC.

This clonotype showed up many times. This chain links TRBV6-5 with TRBJ2-2; D is undetermined. The germline V gene has CDR1 MNHEY and CDR2 SVGAGI. The germline V and J ends were trimmed by 5 bases and 5 bases, with 9 bases remaining between them. This CDR3 contains 13 residues. CDR3 sequence reads: CASSLVSTGELFF. Written as DNA, the CDR3 is TGTGCCAGCAGTCTGGTTTCTACCGGGGAGCTGTTTTTT.

This clonotype was counted between two and nine times. The chain joins TRBV7-6 to TRBJ2-1; possible D gene TRBD2, 6 bases. Trimming shortened V by 1 base and J by 7 bases, and 14 bases separated the two germline ends. CDR1 and CDR2 from the germline V gene are SGHVS and FNYEAQ. The CDR3 covers 15 residues. The CDR3 region is CASSLEVFSGNEQFF. The CDR3 nucleotides read TGTGCCAGCAGCTTAGAGGTGTTTAGCGGAAATGAGCAGTTCTTC.

As for this clonotype: A read error may explain this, as a much larger clone is one base away. The J gene is TRBJ1-4, the V gene TRBV7-6; tentative D call: TRBD1 (5 bases). Looked up from germline, CDR1 is SGHVS and CDR2 is FNYEAQ. The V gene lost 5 bases and the J gene lost 9 bases, with 16 bases spanning the gap. The length of the CDR3 is 14 residues. CDR3 amino acids: CASSLGPGGKKLFF. CDR3 nucleotide sequence: TGTGCCAGCAGCCTGGGACCTGGGGGGAAAAAACTGTTTTTT. Variable domain in full (rest from reference TRBV7-6 and TRBJ1-4): GAGVSQSPRYKVTKRGQDVALRCDPISGHVSLYWYRQALGQGPEFLTYFNYEAQQDKSGLPNDRFSAERPEGSISTLTIQRTEQRDSAMYRCASSLGPGGKKLFFGSGTQLSVL.